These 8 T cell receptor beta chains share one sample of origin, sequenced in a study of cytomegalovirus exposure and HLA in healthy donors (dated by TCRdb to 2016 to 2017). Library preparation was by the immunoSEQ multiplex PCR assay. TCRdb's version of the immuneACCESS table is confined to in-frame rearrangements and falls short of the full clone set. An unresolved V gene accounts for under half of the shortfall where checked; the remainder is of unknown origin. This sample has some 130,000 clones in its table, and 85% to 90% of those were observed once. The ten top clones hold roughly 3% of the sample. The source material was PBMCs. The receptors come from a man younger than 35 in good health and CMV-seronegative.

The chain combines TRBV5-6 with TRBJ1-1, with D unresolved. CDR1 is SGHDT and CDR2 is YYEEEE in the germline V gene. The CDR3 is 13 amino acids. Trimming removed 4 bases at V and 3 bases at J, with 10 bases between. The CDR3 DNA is TGTGCCAGCAGCCTAACAGAAGACACTGAAGCTTTCTTT. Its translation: CASSLTEDTEAFF.

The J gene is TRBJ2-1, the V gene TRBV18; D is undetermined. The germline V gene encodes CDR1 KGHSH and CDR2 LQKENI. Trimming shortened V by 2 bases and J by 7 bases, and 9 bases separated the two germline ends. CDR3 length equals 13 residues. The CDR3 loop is CASSPLWQNEQFF. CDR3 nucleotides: TGTGCCAGCTCACCATTATGGCAGAATGAGCAGTTCTTC.

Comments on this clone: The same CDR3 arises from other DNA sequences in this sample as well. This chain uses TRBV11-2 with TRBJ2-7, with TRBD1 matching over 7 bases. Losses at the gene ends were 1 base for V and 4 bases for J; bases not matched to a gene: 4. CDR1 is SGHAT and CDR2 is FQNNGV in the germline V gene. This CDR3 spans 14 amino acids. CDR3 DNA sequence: TGTGCCAGCAGCTTAGGACAGGGCCCGTACGAGCAGTACTTC. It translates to CASSLGQGPYEQYF. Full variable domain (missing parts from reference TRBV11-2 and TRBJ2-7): EAGVAQSPRYKIIEKRQSVAFWCNPISGHATLYWYQQILGQGPKLLIQFQNNGVVDDSQLPKDRFSAERLKGVDSTLKIQPAKLEDSAVYLCASSLGQGPYEQYFGPGTRLTVT.

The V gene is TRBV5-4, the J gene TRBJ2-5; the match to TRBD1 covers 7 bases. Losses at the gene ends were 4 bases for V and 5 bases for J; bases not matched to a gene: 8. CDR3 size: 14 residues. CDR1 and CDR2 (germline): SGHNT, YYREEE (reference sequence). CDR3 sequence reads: CASSITGVRETQYF. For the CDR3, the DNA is TGTGCCAGCAGCATAACAGGGGTTCGGGAGACCCAGTACTTC.

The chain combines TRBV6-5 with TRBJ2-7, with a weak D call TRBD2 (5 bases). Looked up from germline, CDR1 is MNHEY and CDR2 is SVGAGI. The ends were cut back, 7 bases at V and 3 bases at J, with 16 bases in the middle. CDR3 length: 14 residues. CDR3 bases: TGTGCCAGCACCTCGTTATCCGGGAACTACGAGCAGTACTTC. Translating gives CASTSLSGNYEQYF.

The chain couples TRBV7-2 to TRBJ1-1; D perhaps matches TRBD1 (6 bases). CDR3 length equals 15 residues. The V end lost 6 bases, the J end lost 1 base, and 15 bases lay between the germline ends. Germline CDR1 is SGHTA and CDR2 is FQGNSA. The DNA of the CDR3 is TGTGCCAGCAGGCTGACACCAGGGGCGAACACTGAAGCTTTCTTT. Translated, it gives CASRLTPGANTEAFF.

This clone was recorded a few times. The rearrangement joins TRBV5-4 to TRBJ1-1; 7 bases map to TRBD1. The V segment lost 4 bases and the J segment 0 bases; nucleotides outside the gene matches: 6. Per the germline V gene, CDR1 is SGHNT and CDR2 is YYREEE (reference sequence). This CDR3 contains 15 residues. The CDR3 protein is CASSVGQLMNTEAFF. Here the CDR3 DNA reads TGTGCCAGCAGCGTGGGACAGCTAATGAACACTGAAGCTTTCTTT.

This chain's CDR3 is CSVAQGESYTF. For the CDR3, the DNA is TGCAGCGTTGCCCAGGGGGAGAGCTACACCTTC. This sequence joins TRBV29-1 and TRBJ1-2; 7 nucleotides align to TRBD1. This CDR3 comprises 11 residues. With 4 bases clipped from V and 9 bases from J, the junction kept 5 bases outside the gene matches. In germline, CDR1 is SQVTM, CDR2 ANQGSEA. The full variable domain, its missing parts supplied by reference TRBV29-1 and TRBJ1-2, is SAVISQKPSRDICQRGTSLTIQCQVDSQVTMMFWYRQQPGQSLTLIATANQGSEATYESGFVIDKFPISRPNLTFSTLTVSNMSPEDSSIYLCSVAQGESYTFGSGTRLTVV.